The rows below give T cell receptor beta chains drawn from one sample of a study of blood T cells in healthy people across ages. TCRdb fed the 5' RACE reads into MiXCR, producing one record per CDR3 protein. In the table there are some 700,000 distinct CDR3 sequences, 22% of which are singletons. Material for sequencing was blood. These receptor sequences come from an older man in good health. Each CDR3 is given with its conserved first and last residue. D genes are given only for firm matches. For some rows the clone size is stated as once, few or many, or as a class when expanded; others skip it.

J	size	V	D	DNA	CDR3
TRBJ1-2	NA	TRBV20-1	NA	TGCAGTGCTAGAGATGGTGATAAAGCTAACTATGGCTACACCTTC	CSARDGDKANYGYTF
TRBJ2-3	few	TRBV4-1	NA	TGCGCCAGCAGCCATCCCCTAGTTGCAGATACGCAGTATTTT	CASSHPLVADTQYF
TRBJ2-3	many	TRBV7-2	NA	TGTGCCAGCAGCTTAGTGGGGACTAGCACAGATACGCAGTATTTT	CASSLVGTSTDTQYF
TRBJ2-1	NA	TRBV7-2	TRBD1	TGTGCCAGCAGCCGTGACCGGGACAGTTACAATGAGCAGTTCTTC	CASSRDRDSYNEQFF
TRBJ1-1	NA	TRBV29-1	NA	TGCAGCGGGGATTCCACTGAAGCTTTCTTT	CSGDSTEAFF
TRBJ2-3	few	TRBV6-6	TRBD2	TGTGCCAGCAGGGCTAGCGGGACTGTGGATACGCAGTATTTT	CASRASGTVDTQYF
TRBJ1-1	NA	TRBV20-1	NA	TGCAGTGGGGGGGGATCAGGACACCAAAACACTGAAGCTTTCTTT	CSGGGSGHQNTEAFF
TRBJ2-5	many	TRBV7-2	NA	TGTGCCAGCAGTTTAGGTACTCTGGAGACCCAGTACTTC	CASSLGTLETQYF
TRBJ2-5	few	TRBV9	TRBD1	TGTGCCAGCAGCGGAACAGGGACAGCGATCCAAGAGACCCAGTACTTC	CASSGTGTAIQETQYF
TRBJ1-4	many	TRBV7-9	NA	TGTGCCAGCAATGCAGGGAATGAAAAACTGTTTTTT	CASNAGNEKLFF
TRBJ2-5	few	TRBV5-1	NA	TGCGCCAGCACATGGTGGCGAGGGCGGGAAGAGACCCAGTACTTC	CASTWWRGREETQYF
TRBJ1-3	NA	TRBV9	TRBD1	TGTGCCAGCAGCGTAACCCCGGGACAGGGAAACACCATATATTTT	CASSVTPGQGNTIYF
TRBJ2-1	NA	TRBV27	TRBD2	TGTGCCAGCAGTTTATCGTTCTATGATACTAGCGGGAGTGACTACAATGAGCAGTTCTTC	CASSLSFYDTSGSDYNEQFF
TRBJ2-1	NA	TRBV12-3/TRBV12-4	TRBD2	TGTGCCAGCAGTTATGGGCAGGGAGGGCGAAATGAGCAGTTCTTC	CASSYGQGGRNEQFF
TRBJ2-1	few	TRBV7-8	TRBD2	TGTGCCAGCATCCCGGGGGGGCGTTTCAACAATGAGCAGTTCTTC	CASIPGGRFNNEQFF
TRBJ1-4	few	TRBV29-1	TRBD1	TGCAGCGTTGGTGGCGGGACAGATAATGAAAAACTGTTTTTT	CSVGGGTDNEKLFF